The 23 T cell receptor beta chains below come from one sample, sequenced in a study of cytomegalovirus exposure and HLA in healthy donors. 13 Jbeta primers and 60 Vbeta primers were used for the PCR. Profiled with immunoSEQ multiplex PCR; TCRdb holds only in-frame clones, not every one. The data show 100,000 to 150,000 clones, over 65% seen once. Sequencing was performed on PBMCs. All receptors derive from a man aged 25-45 years in good health and CMV-seropositive.

This clone was seen only a few times. V gene TRBV5-1 combines with J gene TRBJ1-4, with TRBD1 identical over 9 bases. Germline V lookup: CDR1 SGHRS, CDR2 YFSETQ. CDR3 length: 15 residues. Germline trimming cut 5 bases from V and 0 bases from J; bases unmatched to any gene: 2. This CDR3 is CASRDRGATNEKLFF. For the CDR3, the DNA is TGCGCCAGCAGGGACAGGGGCGCAACTAATGAAAAACTGTTTTTT.

The CDR3 reads CASSSGTSGRNRAYEQYF. The CDR3 DNA reads as TGTGCCAGCAGCTCTGGGACTAGCGGGAGAAATAGGGCCTACGAGCAGTACTTC. V is TRBV7-8 and J is TRBJ2-7, with 14 bases aligning to TRBD2. In germline, CDR1 is SGHVS, CDR2 FQNEAQ. The CDR3 is 18 amino acids. The V gene end was trimmed by 4 bases and the J gene end by 2 bases; junction bases not matched to a gene: 10.

The V and J genes are TRBV6-1 and TRBJ2-3; the D is unclear. The ends were cut back, 2 bases at V and 4 bases at J, with 13 bases in the middle. Germline assignment: CDR1 MNHNS and CDR2 SASEGT. The CDR3 contains 15 residues. For the CDR3, the DNA is TGTGCCAGCAGTGAATACAACTACCTCCCAGATACGCAGTATTTT. This sequence encodes CASSEYNYLPDTQYF.

Only a few counts were recorded for this clone. The genes are TRBV9 and TRBJ2-3, with D maybe TRBD1 (5 bases). The CDR3 spans 13 residues. The germline gives CDR1 SGDLS, CDR2 YYNGEE. Trimming took off 0 bases at V and 6 bases at J, with 8 bases between the two ends. The CDR3 region has the DNA TGTGCCAGCAGCGTAGGGGGCTCGGATACGCAGTATTTT. Translated, it gives CASSVGGSDTQYF.

The sample holds a few counts of this clone. The chain recombines TRBV11-3 with TRBJ2-3; TRBD2 matches at 7 bases. This CDR3 is 17 amino acids long. The V segment lost 8 bases and the J segment 6 bases; nucleotides outside the gene matches: 20. CDR1 and CDR2 (germline): SGHNT, YENEEA. In DNA form, the CDR3 reads TGTGCCAGCTCGGGGCCCTCAGCGGGACGGGACGTCGATACGCAGTATTTT. Encoded protein: CASSGPSAGRDVDTQYF.

The V gene is TRBV6-5, the J gene TRBJ1-2; perhaps TRBD1 as D (6 bases). V lost 0 bases and J lost 2, with 13 bases in between. Germline V CDR1 and CDR2: MNHEY, SVGAGI. This CDR3 comprises 16 residues. The CDR3 sequence: CASSYSTGPINYGYTF. The CDR3 DNA reads TGTGCCAGCAGTTACTCTACAGGGCCAATCAACTATGGCTACACCTTC.

A word on this clone: Sequence at one end of the junction differs from germline and may be a read error. The J gene is TRBJ2-3, the V gene TRBV10-3; the match to TRBD2 covers 14 bases. The CDR3 has 19 residues. CDR1 and CDR2 (germline): ENHRY, SYGVKD. This CDR3 is CAIREFRTSGRWSTDTQYF. DNA for the CDR3: TGTGCCATCAGGGAGTTTCGGACTAGCGGGAGGTGGAGCACAGATACGCAGTATTTT.

The chain employs TRBV27 and TRBJ2-6; possible D gene TRBD1, 6 bases. The CDR3 covers 19 residues. The germline gives CDR1 MNHEY, CDR2 SMNVEV (reference sequence). The V and J ends lost 2 bases and 2 bases respectively, with 19 bases between them. CDR3 residues: CASSLMGRGEVTGANVLTF. In DNA form, the CDR3 reads TGTGCCAGCAGTTTAATGGGCAGGGGAGAAGTTACTGGGGCCAACGTCCTGACTTTC.

The V gene is TRBV10-3, the J gene TRBJ1-2; 12 bases line up with TRBD1. CDR3 length: 16 residues. V was pared by 0 bases and J by 8 bases, with 7 bases of the junction left unmatched. In germline, CDR1 is ENHRY, CDR2 SYGVKD. Written as DNA, the CDR3 is TGTGCCATCAGTGAGTCGGGGACAGGGGGCGCTTACGGCTACACCTTC. Translating it yields CAISESGTGGAYGYTF.

The CDR3 here is CAISESGGGGNTEAFF. In nucleotides, the CDR3 is TGTGCCATCAGTGAGTCCGGTGGGGGGGGGAACACTGAAGCTTTCTTT. The chain has TRBV10-3 and TRBJ1-1, with D possibly TRBD1 on 5 matching bases. Germline V gene data show CDR1 as ENHRY and CDR2 as SYGVKD. V lost 0 bases and J 1 base, leaving 12 bases between the germline ends. This CDR3 is built from 16 residues.

The J gene is TRBJ1-2, the V gene TRBV20-1; D possibly corresponds to TRBD1 (6 bases). CDR1 is DFQATT, CDR2 SNEGSKA, per germline (reference sequence). This CDR3 spans 11 amino acids. Deletions cut 0 bases from V and 14 bases from J, with 13 bases between. This CDR3 is CSARDGTGNTF. CDR3 DNA sequence: TGCAGTGCTAGAGATGGAACAGGGAATACCTTC.

The chain joins TRBV6-5 to TRBJ1-5, with a weak D call TRBD1 (6 bases). CDR3 size: 15 residues. Per germline, CDR1 MNHEY and CDR2 SVGAGI. V shed 5 bases and J shed 2 bases, with 13 bases lying between them. The CDR3 nucleotides read TGTGCCAGCAGTGGGGGCAGGGAAGGCAATCAGCCCCAGCATTTT. Translating it yields CASSGGREGNQPQHF.

The genes are TRBV7-2 and TRBJ1-5; no clear D. V was shortened by 2 bases and J by 6 bases, with 5 bases between the two germline ends. The CDR3 loop spans 12 amino acids. Per the germline V gene, CDR1 is SGHTA and CDR2 is FQGNSA. CDR3 nucleotide sequence: TGTGCCAGCAGCTTATCGAGTCAGCCCCAGCATTTT. Its translation is CASSLSSQPQHF.

The chain joins TRBV6-1 to TRBJ2-6; 8 positions agree with TRBD1. Trimming took 4 bases from V and 0 from J; bases not matched to a gene: 5. CDR1 is MNHNS and CDR2 is SASEGT in the germline V gene. CDR3 length: 17 residues. Written as DNA, the CDR3 is TGTGCCAGCAGTGTAGGACAGGGATACTCTGGGGCCAACGTCCTGACTTTC. As protein: CASSVGQGYSGANVLTF.

The gene calls are TRBV7-9 and TRBJ2-7; D is uncertain. Germline lookup yields CDR1 SEHNR and CDR2 FQNEAQ (reference sequence). The V gene lost 1 base and the J gene lost 0 bases, with 10 bases spanning the gap. The length of the CDR3 is 15 residues. CDR3 DNA sequence: TGTGCCAGCAGCTTAGAACTGGCGGACTCCTACGAGCAGTACTTC. It is translated as CASSLELADSYEQYF.

V is TRBV7-9 and J is TRBJ2-4; 8 bases match TRBD2. V gave up 1 base and J gave up 1 base; unmatched junction bases: 9. The CDR3 is 18 amino acids. The germline V gene has CDR1 SEHNR and CDR2 FQNEAQ (reference sequence). Here the CDR3 DNA reads TGTGCCAGCAGCTTAGTCGGGGGGGGAGTTGGGGCCAAAAACATTCAGTACTTC. Translation: CASSLVGGGVGAKNIQYF.

The rearrangement uses TRBV28 and TRBJ2-7; 9 bases map to TRBD1. CDR1 is MDHEN and CDR2 is SYDVKM in the germline V gene. This CDR3 spans 14 amino acids. J lost 2 bases, V lost 4 bases, and 3 bases had no gene match. Written as DNA, the CDR3 is TGTGCCAGCAGTTACAGGGGGCCTCCCTACGAGCAGTACTTC. This gives the protein CASSYRGPPYEQYF.

This chain uses TRBV6-4 with TRBJ1-4, with 8 bases aligning to TRBD1. The ends lost 11 bases at V and 8 bases at J; junction bases unmatched: 10. Germline V gene data show CDR1 as MRHNA and CDR2 as SNTAGT. The CDR3 covers 13 residues. The CDR3 nucleotides are TGTGCCCGACTACAGGGGGAAGGGGAAAAACTGTTTTTT. As protein: CARLQGEGEKLFF.

This clone showed up just a few times. This chain joins TRBV7-4 and TRBJ1-5, with D uncertain. Germline assignment: CDR1 SGHVT and CDR2 SQSDAQ. V lost 7 bases, J lost 2 bases, and 12 bases lay in between. CDR3 size: 14 residues. The CDR3 is CASTPGVGNQPQHF. The CDR3 nucleotides read TGTGCCAGCACTCCCGGGGTGGGCAATCAGCCCCAGCATTTT.

The gene calls are TRBV4-3 and TRBJ2-7; 9 bases are a match to TRBD1. The germline V gene has CDR1 LGHNA and CDR2 YSLEER. V lost 4 bases to trimming and J lost 1 base; unmatched junction nucleotides: 8. CDR3 length: 16 residues. CDR3 DNA: TGCGCCAGCAGCCCGATCCGGGACAGGGAATCCTACGAGCAGTACTTC. It translates to CASSPIRDRESYEQYF.

This clone has more than one count but fewer than ten. This rearrangement joins TRBV4-1 to TRBJ1-5, with D tentatively TRBD1 (6 bases). Germline-derived CDR1 and CDR2 are MGHRA and YSYEKL. The CDR3 has 14 residues. Trimming removed 2 bases at V and 5 bases at J, with 10 bases between. CDR3 in amino acids: CASSQRGGDQPQHF. CDR3 DNA: TGCGCCAGCAGCCAAAGGGGGGGCGATCAGCCCCAGCATTTT.

CDR3 nucleotides: TGTGCCTGGAGTTTACCGACGGGGTACTCTGGAAACACCATATATTTT. Its translation: CAWSLPTGYSGNTIYF. The chain carries TRBV30 and TRBJ1-3, with D uncertain. This CDR3 has 16 amino acids. Germline loops: CDR1 GTSNPN, CDR2 SVGIG (reference sequence). Trimming stripped 2 bases from V and 0 bases from J, with 14 bases between.

This chain joins TRBV29-1 and TRBJ2-7; the D gene is possibly TRBD1 (6 bases). The CDR3 has 12 residues. V dropped 8 bases and J dropped 2 bases, with 13 bases sitting between them. CDR1 and CDR2 from the germline V gene are SQVTM and ANQGSEA. CDR3 in DNA: TGCAGCCCCGAAGGGACAACCTACGAGCAGTACTTC. This gives the protein CSPEGTTYEQYF.